The T cell receptor beta chain described here comes from a study of CD8+ T cells in alopecia areata (dated by TCRdb to 2016 to 2018). Regarding the research as a whole: The treated patients, all with moderate-to-severe alopecia areata, were enrolled in an open-label pilot trial of oral tofacitinib given at 5 to 10 mg twice daily. RNA was extracted with the PAXgene miRNA kit for fixed scalp, the miRNeasy kit for PBMCs, and the RNeasy kit for mouse skin. Amplification of TCRbeta CDR3 regions was done by immunoSEQ multiplex PCR using 35 Vbeta forward primers and 13 Jbeta reverse primers. Patients stayed on tofacitinib for 6 to 18 months and then had 6 months of follow-up off drug so that delayed response and recurrence could be assessed. Clonality in the scalp was compared among normal scalp (n=4), patchy alopecia areata scalp (n=8), and alopecia totalis/universalis scalp (n=8). Scalp tissue and sorted CD4+ and CD8+ peripheral blood T cells from patchy and totalis/universalis alopecia areata patients and from healthy controls were covered by human TCRbeta sequencing. The study used high-throughput TCRbeta sequencing to examine T cell clonal expansion in alopecia areata, in both the C3H/HeJ mouse model and human patients. Patients on tofacitinib were biopsied at baseline and after 4 and 24 weeks of treatment, and several of the patients also had a later scalp biopsy.

Libraries came from the immunoSEQ multiplex PCR assay. RNA was extracted from all samples and reverse transcribed into cDNA as template for TCR sequencing. First-strand cDNA was synthesized with SuperScript III using a 2:1 mix of oligo-dT and random hexamers. A synthetic immune receptor repertoire was used to assess amplification bias, and residual bias was removed computationally. On the authors' methods: After raw reads were preprocessed to remove errors, the CDR3 was defined following IMGT conventions as running from the conserved cysteine to phenylalanine. Clonality was computed by normalizing Shannon entropy by log2 of the number of productive unique TCRs and subtracting the result from 1. Whether scalp clones were CD4 or CD8 was inferred by matching scalp TCRbeta sequences against CD4 and CD8 repertoires sorted from blood. As stored in TCRdb, this immuneACCESS dataset retains in-frame rearrangements with V and J assigned. A fraction of the clones does not appear; measured against another copy, unresolved V genes explain less than half of the discrepancy, and the remainder lacks a known reason. V and J calls and clone size come straight from that table; D and trimming were deduced from the DNA. The sample table contains around 160,000 clones; only one count was recorded for more than 75% of them. The top ten constitute more than 13% of the sample.

Findings and caveats that apply to the study as a whole: Compared with mice, TCR sequences shared between patients were less clear, possibly partly because of HLA diversity across the patient population. Unlike mouse skin, which is dominated by gammadelta T cells, normal human skin has resident alphabeta T cells that are also sequenced, and this complicates analysis of the scalp TCR repertoire. Higher clonality and more expanded CD8+ clones were observed in lesional scalp than in normal scalp, particularly in alopecia totalis/universalis, a finding suggestive of antigenic drive.

Taken from the germline V gene, the CDR1 and CDR2 loops are MDHEN and SYDVKM. Relative to germline, V is 5 bases shorter and J is 2 bases shorter, with 17 bases between their ends. The CDR3 measures 16 amino acids from cysteine to phenylalanine. Only the CDR3 region is kept as DNA, spanning 48 bases read in frame from base 1. What the time point label conveys for this sample: baseline before oral tofacitinib. Lesional scalp punch biopsies and peripheral blood were obtained from alopecia areata patients. PBMCs were isolated by density centrifugation and stained for CD3, CD4 and CD8, and CD4+ and CD8+ T cells were sorted on a FACSAria. Details on this clone: Its binding antigen is unknown. Base quality data are lacking; no much larger clone is found one base away.

This sequence was found in a human donor with alopecia areata. The sample was CD8+ T cells sorted from blood, taken at week 0. The chain was built from TRBV28 and TRBJ2-3; the D segment could be TRBD1, given 5 matching bases. The CDR3 sequence is CASSPQSTAYTDTQYF. The nucleotide sequence reads as follows: TGTGCCAGCAGTCCTCAATCGACAGCATACACAGATACGCAGTATTTT.